These T cell receptor beta chains were read from a single sample in a study of blood T cell repertoires in COVID-19. The assay was immunoSEQ multiplex PCR, and TCRdb's table has in-frame clones only and misses some. The table lists 450,000 or so clones, roughly 87% of them singletons. Sequenced material: PBMCs or T cells enriched from blood (not recorded which). Receptors originate from a man between 18 and 29 years old who had recovered from COVID-19. CDR3s include the opening cysteine and the closing phenylalanine or tryptophan. Fields, in order: CDR3 DNA, CDR3 protein, V gene, clone size, D gene, J gene. The D gene is left open where the match is weak. Where a row states a size, it is once, few, many or the class of an expanded clone; other rows omit it.

TGTGCCATCAGTGAGTCGTGGGTCAGGTCCCGAGGAAACACCATATATTTT	CAISESWVRSRGNTIYF	TRBV10-3	.	.	TRBJ1-3
TGTGCCAGCAGCTTAGACAGTTTTTACTATGGCTACACCTTC	CASSLDSFYYGYTF	TRBV7-8	.	.	TRBJ1-2
TGTGCCAGCAGCTTGGACTTGGGGACAGGGTTCCACAATTCACCCCTCCACTTT	CASSLDLGTGFHNSPLHF	TRBV5-5	.	TRBD1	TRBJ1-6
TGTGCCACCAGCAGGGACAGAGGCACCTATGAGCAGTTCTTC	CATSRDRGTYEQFF	TRBV15	.	.	TRBJ2-1
TGTGCCAGTAGTATTGAACAGGGTCGGACTGGAAACACCATATATTTT	CASSIEQGRTGNTIYF	TRBV19	.	.	TRBJ1-3
TGTGCCATCAGCCCCGCGATGATAAAGAACTATGGCTACACCTTC	CAISPAMIKNYGYTF	TRBV10-3	.	.	TRBJ1-2
TGTGCCAGCAGCTTAAGGAGGATTAACACAGATACGCAGTATTTT	CASSLRRINTDTQYF	TRBV7-2	.	.	TRBJ2-3
TGTGCCAGCAGTATACTAGCGGGAGTTCTGAATGAGCAGTTCTTC	CASSILAGVLNEQFF	TRBV6-5	.	TRBD2	TRBJ2-1
TGTGCCAGCAGCTCCGACAGTCAAAGCGCGCCCCTCCACTTT	CASSSDSQSAPLHF	TRBV5-6	.	.	TRBJ1-6
TGTGCCAGCAGTCAGTATTCATTCAGGGTCGGAGCTGAAGCTTTCTTT	CASSQYSFRVGAEAFF	TRBV27	.	.	TRBJ1-1
TGTGCCACCAGCGGAAATAGCGGGAGGGCCATAGAGACCCAGTACTTC	CATSGNSGRAIETQYF	TRBV15	.	TRBD2	TRBJ2-5
TGCAGCGTTGACGGGGTCGCGGGCTACACCTTC	CSVDGVAGYTF	TRBV29-1	.	.	TRBJ1-2
TGTGCCAGCAGCTTCGGGGGGGCACGCTACGAGCAGTACTTC	CASSFGGARYEQYF	TRBV11-2	.	TRBD2	TRBJ2-7
TGTGCCAGCAGACAGGGACAGAATAATTCACCCCTCCACTTT	CASRQGQNNSPLHF	TRBV7-2	.	TRBD1	TRBJ1-6
TGTGCCAGCAGCTTAGATCGGGGGGGGAATCAGCCCCAGCATTTT	CASSLDRGGNQPQHF	TRBV11-2	.	.	TRBJ1-5
TGCGCCAGCAGCCCACGCCCGGAGGCCAGCTCCTACAATGAGCAGTTCTTC	CASSPRPEASSYNEQFF	TRBV4-1	.	.	TRBJ2-1
TGTGCCAGCCGGGGGGAGAACACTGAAGCTTTCTTT	CASRGENTEAFF	TRBV19	.	.	TRBJ1-1
TGTGCCAGCAGCCAACGACTAGCCCCCACAGATACGCAGTATTTT	CASSQRLAPTDTQYF	TRBV3-1/TRBV3-2	.	TRBD2	TRBJ2-3
TGCGCCAGCAGCCTCAGGACAGGGGGTCCGGCTGGGTATGGCTACACCTTC	CASSLRTGGPAGYGYTF	TRBV5-1	.	TRBD1	TRBJ1-2
TGTGCCAGCAGCCGGACAGCAAATGAAGCTTTCTTT	CASSRTANEAFF	TRBV3-1/TRBV3-2	few	.	TRBJ1-1
TGTGCCAGCTCCGGGACAGCGTTTGAGGCCCAGTACTTC	CASSGTAFEAQYF	TRBV18	.	TRBD1	TRBJ2-5
TGTGCCAGCAGCATACTACAGGGGGCTATCAATTCACCCCTCCACTTT	CASSILQGAINSPLHF	TRBV7-2	once	TRBD1	TRBJ1-6
TGTGCCAGCAGCCAATATGACAGCAGATTATACTATGGCTACACCTTC	CASSQYDSRLYYGYTF	TRBV16	.	.	TRBJ1-2
TGTGCCAGCAGCCGCCGACAGACTGGAAACACCATATATTTT	CASSRRQTGNTIYF	TRBV6-5	.	.	TRBJ1-3
TGTGCCAGCAGCCAAGATCCGAGGGCAGGCTACAATGAGCAGTTCTTC	CASSQDPRAGYNEQFF	TRBV3-1/TRBV3-2	.	.	TRBJ2-1
TGTGCCAGCAGCCCCACAGGGGCTACTAATGAAAAACTGTTTTTT	CASSPTGATNEKLFF	TRBV9	.	TRBD1	TRBJ1-4